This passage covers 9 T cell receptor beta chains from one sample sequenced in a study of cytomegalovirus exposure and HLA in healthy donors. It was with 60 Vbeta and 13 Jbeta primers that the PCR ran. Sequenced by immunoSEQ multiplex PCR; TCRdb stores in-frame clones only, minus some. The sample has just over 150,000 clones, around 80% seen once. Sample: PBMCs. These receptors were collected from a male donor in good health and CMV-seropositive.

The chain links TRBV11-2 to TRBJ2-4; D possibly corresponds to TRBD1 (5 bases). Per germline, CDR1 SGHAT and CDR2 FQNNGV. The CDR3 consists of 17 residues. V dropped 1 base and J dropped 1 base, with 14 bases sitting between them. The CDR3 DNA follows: TGTGCCAGCAGCTTAGTCAAAGGGGCACTGGCCAAAAACATTCAGTACTTC. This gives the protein CASSLVKGALAKNIQYF. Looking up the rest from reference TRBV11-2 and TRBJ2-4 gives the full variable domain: EAGVAQSPRYKIIEKRQSVAFWCNPISGHATLYWYQQILGQGPKLLIQFQNNGVVDDSQLPKDRFSAERLKGVDSTLKIQPAKLEDSAVYLCASSLVKGALAKNIQYFGAGTRLSVL.

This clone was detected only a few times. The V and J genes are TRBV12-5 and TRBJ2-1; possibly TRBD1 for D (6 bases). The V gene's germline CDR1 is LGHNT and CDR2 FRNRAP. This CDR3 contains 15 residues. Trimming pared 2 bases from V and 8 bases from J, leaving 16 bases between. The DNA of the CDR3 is TGTGCTAGTGGTTTGAGCTCAGGGGCTCGCTATGAGCAGTTCTTC. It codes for CASGLSSGARYEQFF.

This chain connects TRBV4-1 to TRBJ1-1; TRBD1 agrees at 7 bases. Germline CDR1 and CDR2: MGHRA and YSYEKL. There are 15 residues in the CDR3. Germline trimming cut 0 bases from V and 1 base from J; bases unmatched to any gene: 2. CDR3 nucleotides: TGCGCCAGCAGCCAAGATGCAGGGGGGAACACTGAAGCTTTCTTT. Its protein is CASSQDAGGNTEAFF.

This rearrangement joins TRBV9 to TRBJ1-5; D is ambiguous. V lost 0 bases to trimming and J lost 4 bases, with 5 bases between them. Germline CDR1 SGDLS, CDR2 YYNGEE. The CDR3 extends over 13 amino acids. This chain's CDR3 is CASSVAENQPQHF. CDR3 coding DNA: TGTGCCAGCAGCGTAGCAGAAAATCAGCCCCAGCATTTT.

In DNA form, the CDR3 reads TGTGCCAGCGGGTCGGAGACAGGGGCCGGGGAGACCCAGTACTTC. Encoded protein: CASGSETGAGETQYF. The chain joins TRBV9 to TRBJ2-5; 8 nucleotides match TRBD1. V was pared by 7 bases and J by 5 bases, with 13 bases of the junction left unmatched. This CDR3 has 15 residues. Germline V gene lookup returns CDR1 SGDLS and CDR2 YYNGEE.

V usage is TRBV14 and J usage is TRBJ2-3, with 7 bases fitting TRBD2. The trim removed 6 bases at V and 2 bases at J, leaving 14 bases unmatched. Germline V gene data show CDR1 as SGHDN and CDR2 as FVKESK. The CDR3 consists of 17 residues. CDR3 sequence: CASSYFQAGVLTDTQYF. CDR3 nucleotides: TGTGCCAGCAGTTACTTTCAGGCGGGGGTCCTCACAGATACGCAGTATTTT.

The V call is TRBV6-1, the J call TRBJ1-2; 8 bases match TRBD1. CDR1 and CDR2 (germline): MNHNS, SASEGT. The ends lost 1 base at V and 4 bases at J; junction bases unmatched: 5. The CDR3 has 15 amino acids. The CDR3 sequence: CASSEGDRRSYGYTF. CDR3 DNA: TGTGCCAGCAGTGAAGGGGACAGGAGAAGCTATGGCTACACCTTC.

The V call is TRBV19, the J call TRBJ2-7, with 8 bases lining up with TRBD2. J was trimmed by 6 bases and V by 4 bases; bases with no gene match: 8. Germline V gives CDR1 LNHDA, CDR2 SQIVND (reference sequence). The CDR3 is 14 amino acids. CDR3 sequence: CASSSAIREGEQYF. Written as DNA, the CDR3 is TGTGCCAGTAGTAGCGCAATCCGGGAGGGCGAGCAGTACTTC.

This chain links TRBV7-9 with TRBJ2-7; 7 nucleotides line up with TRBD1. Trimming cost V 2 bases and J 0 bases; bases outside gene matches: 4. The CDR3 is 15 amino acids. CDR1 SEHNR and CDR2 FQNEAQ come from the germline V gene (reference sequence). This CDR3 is CASSLRGPSSYEQYF. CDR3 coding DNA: TGTGCCAGCAGCTTAAGGGGGCCAAGCTCCTACGAGCAGTACTTC.